These 21 T cell receptor beta chains share one sample of origin, sequenced in a study of blood T cell repertoires in COVID-19 (dated by TCRdb to 2018 to 2020). Libraries were built with the immunoSEQ multiplex PCR assay. Not all clones reach the TCRdb copy of this immuneACCESS table, which keeps in-frame sequences only. Checked studies attribute under half of the gap to unresolved V genes and leave the rest unexplained. Present in this sample are some 90,000 clones, around 86% of which were seen just once. The leading ten clones occupy 25% of the sample. The specimen was peripheral blood. Receptor source: a human donor in a cohort sampled during active COVID-19.

J is TRBJ2-7 and V is TRBV2; 8 bases map to TRBD1. The CDR3 runs 14 residues. V was pared by 5 bases and J by 6 bases, with 9 bases of the junction left unmatched. Germline CDR1 SNHLY, CDR2 FYNNEI. The CDR3 coding sequence is TGTGCCAGCAGTTTATCAGGGGGCGTGGGCGAGCAGTACTTC. Its translation is CASSLSGGVGEQYF.

The chain combines TRBV28 with TRBJ2-1; perhaps TRBD2 as D (6 bases). The ends were cut back, 5 bases at V and 6 bases at J, with 11 bases in the middle. Germline CDR1 MDHEN, CDR2 SYDVKM. The CDR3 runs to 13 residues. The CDR3 here is CASSPPRGNEQFF. As DNA, the CDR3 is TGTGCCAGCAGTCCCCCGCGGGGCAATGAGCAGTTCTTC.

This clone was detected a few times. This CDR3 is also generated by other DNA sequences in the sample. The rearrangement joins TRBV6-5 to TRBJ1-1; a possible D gene is TRBD1 (6 bases). The CDR3 is 14 amino acids. V was cut by 5 bases and J by 0 bases, with 10 bases left in between. Germline loops: CDR1 MNHEY, CDR2 SVGAGI. The CDR3 coding sequence is TGTGCCAGCAGTAAACAGGGTATGAACACTGAAGCTTTCTTT. Its translation is CASSKQGMNTEAFF.

The chain carries TRBV19 and TRBJ1-5, with 8 bases aligning to TRBD1. CDR3 length: 14 residues. V trimming: 7 bases; J trimming: 4 bases; junction bases outside the gene matches: 6. Germline V gene sequence: CDR1 LNHDA, CDR2 SQIVND (reference sequence). For the CDR3, the DNA is TGTGCCAGTAATAACAGGGGGGGAAATCAGCCCCAGCATTTT. It is translated as CASNNRGGNQPQHF.

This clone showed up just once. Other DNA sequences within the sample encode an identical CDR3. This chain connects TRBV28 to TRBJ1-2; D is perhaps TRBD1 (5 bases). Trimming stripped 10 bases from V and 1 base from J, with 16 bases between. The V gene's germline CDR1 is MDHEN and CDR2 SYDVKM. The CDR3 runs to 14 residues. The DNA for the CDR3 is TGTGCCACCCTTCAACCGGGACTTAACTATGGCTACACCTTC. Amino acids: CATLQPGLNYGYTF.

V gene TRBV5-4 combines with J gene TRBJ1-1; the D gene is possibly TRBD1 (6 bases). CDR1 is SGHNT and CDR2 is YYREEE in the germline V gene (reference sequence). The CDR3 is 11 amino acids. The V end was cut by 2 bases, the J end by 8 bases, with 7 bases between. DNA for the CDR3: TGTGCCAGCAGCTTTGGACAGGAAGCTTTCTTT. As protein: CASSFGQEAFF.

This clone came up once. V and J are TRBV3-1 (or the pseudogene TRBV3-2) and TRBJ2-1, with 10 bases matching TRBD2. Trimming cost V 4 bases and J 5 bases; bases outside gene matches: 2. From germline, CDR1 is LGHDT and CDR2 YNNKEL (reference sequence). The CDR3 is 14 residues long. The CDR3 DNA sequence: TGTGCCAGCAGCCCCGGACTAGCGGACAATGAGCAGTTCTTC. Encoded protein: CASSPGLADNEQFF.

The V and J genes are TRBV28 and TRBJ1-5, with TRBD1 matching over 7 bases. In germline, CDR1 is MDHEN, CDR2 SYDVKM. The CDR3 consists of 15 residues. V trimming: 5 bases; J trimming: 3 bases; junction bases outside the gene matches: 7. CDR3: CASSPRQGINQPQHF. Written as DNA, the CDR3 is TGTGCCAGCAGTCCCCGACAGGGAATCAATCAGCCCCAGCATTTT.

The chain couples TRBV5-8 to TRBJ2-1; 8 nucleotides line up with TRBD1. CDR3 length: 12 amino acids. The V gene end was trimmed by 3 bases and the J gene end by 12 bases; junction bases not matched to a gene: 5. The germline CDR1 and CDR2 sequences are SGHTS and YDEGEE. The CDR3 DNA follows: TGTGCCAGCAGCTCAGGGACAGGCCCGCAGTTCTTC. Translating gives CASSSGTGPQFF.

Regarding this clone: Germline is not matched at one junction end, which may reflect a read error. Additional DNA sequences in this sample encode the identical CDR3. This chain joins TRBV5-1 and TRBJ1-5, with 11 positions matching TRBD1. The CDR3 loop spans 16 amino acids. The germline CDR1 and CDR2 sequences are SGHRS and YFSETQ. CDR3 sequence reads: CASSLGTGGQGQPQHF. The CDR3 DNA follows: TGCGCCAGCAGTTTGGGGACAGGGGGGCAGGGGCAGCCCCAGCATTTT.

This chain joins TRBV5-1 and TRBJ1-1; TRBD1 is a possible D gene (6 bases). V shed 0 bases and J shed 4 bases, with 10 bases lying between them. CDR3 length equals 14 residues. Germline V gene sequence: CDR1 SGHRS, CDR2 YFSETQ. CDR3 in DNA: TGCGCCAGCAGCTTGGAGGCCAGGGGCACTGAAGCTTTCTTT. Its translation: CASSLEARGTEAFF.

This chain links TRBV18 with TRBJ2-2; TRBD1 might be the D (6 bases). The ends were cut back, 2 bases at V and 3 bases at J, with 7 bases in the middle. The germline gives CDR1 KGHSH, CDR2 LQKENI. CDR3 length: 14 amino acids. The CDR3 nucleotides read TGTGCCAGCTCACCAAAGGGGGACACCGGGGAGCTGTTTTTT. Residues: CASSPKGDTGELFF.

This rearrangement joins TRBV7-6 to TRBJ2-2, with 11 bases that match TRBD2. The CDR3 extends over 17 amino acids. J was trimmed by 5 bases and V by 3 bases; bases with no gene match: 8. CDR1 is SGHVS, CDR2 FNYEAQ, per germline. CDR3 in DNA: TGTGCCAGCAGCTTCTCGCGGACTAGCGGGTCAACCGGGGAGCTGTTTTTT. Amino acids: CASSFSRTSGSTGELFF.

The genes are TRBV6-5 and TRBJ1-2; D is perhaps TRBD1 (5 bases). The V end was cut by 7 bases, the J end by 4 bases, with 7 bases between. This CDR3 has 11 amino acids. Germline-derived CDR1 and CDR2 are MNHEY and SVGAGI. The CDR3 here is CASKGLYGYTF. CDR3 DNA sequence: TGTGCCAGCAAGGGACTCTATGGCTACACCTTC.

The rearrangement links TRBV28 to TRBJ2-7; D is perhaps TRBD1 (6 bases). There are 15 residues in the CDR3. Trimming pared 5 bases from V and 1 base from J, leaving 15 bases between. Germline assignment: CDR1 MDHEN and CDR2 SYDVKM. CDR3 sequence: CASSPPGAPSYEQYF. The DNA for the CDR3 is TGTGCCAGCAGTCCCCCAGGGGCGCCTTCCTACGAGCAGTACTTC. Using reference TRBV28 and TRBJ2-7 for the parts outside the CDR3, the full variable domain is DVKVTQSSRYLVKRTGEKVFLECVQDMDHENMFWYRQDPGLGLRLIYFSYDVKMKEKGDIPEGYSVSREKKERFSLILESASTNQTSMYLCASSPPGAPSYEQYFGPGTRLTVT.

This chain uses TRBV5-4 with TRBJ1-2, with D possibly matching TRBD1 (5 bases). Trimming pared 5 bases from V and 4 bases from J, leaving 9 bases between. This CDR3 contains 12 residues. Germline loops: CDR1 SGHNT, CDR2 YYREEE (reference sequence). In DNA, the CDR3 is TGTGCCAGCAGTCCGGGGGGCTATGGCTACACCTTC. Its translation is CASSPGGYGYTF.

The chain recombines TRBV4-1 with TRBJ2-3, with 14 bases aligning to TRBD2. J was trimmed by 3 bases and V by 3 bases; bases with no gene match: 14. The CDR3 extends over 20 amino acids. Germline CDR1 reads MGHRA; CDR2 reads YSYEKL. The CDR3 sequence: CASSQQLGLAGGGGTDTQYF. The DNA of the CDR3 is TGCGCCAGCAGCCAGCAACTAGGACTAGCGGGAGGAGGGGGAACAGATACGCAGTATTTT.

This clone showed up just once. The chain recombines TRBV12-3 or TRBV12-4 with TRBJ2-3, with 9 bases identical to TRBD1. The CDR3 has 13 residues. V lost 6 bases, J lost 6 bases, and 4 bases stayed unmatched. CDR3 amino acids: CASRGTGWDTQYF. CDR3 coding DNA: TGTGCCAGCAGGGGGACAGGGTGGGATACGCAGTATTTT.

In its sample, this clone was seen once. The V gene is TRBV11-2, the J gene TRBJ2-7, with 8 bases fitting TRBD1. CDR3 length: 15 residues. Germline V gene lookup returns CDR1 SGHAT and CDR2 FQNNGV. The junction had 12 bases not matched to a gene; V was cut back by 5 bases and J by 6 bases. CDR3 loop: CASSTRTGSPSEQYF. The CDR3 DNA is TGTGCCAGCAGCACCCGGACAGGGAGCCCCAGCGAGCAGTACTTC.

This chain links TRBV29-1 with TRBJ1-1; D is unclear. Looked up from germline, CDR1 is SQVTM and CDR2 is ANQGSEA. CDR3 length: 13 amino acids. Trimming left V 4 bases short and J 1 base short, with 10 bases between. CDR3 protein: CSVVEVGNTEAFF. In DNA, the CDR3 is TGCAGCGTTGTCGAGGTAGGGAACACTGAAGCTTTCTTT.

The gene calls are TRBV2 and TRBJ2-1; 11 bases fit TRBD2. Germline values: CDR1 SNHLY, CDR2 FYNNEI. The CDR3 is 15 amino acids. Trimming removed 8 bases from V and 3 bases from J; junction bases left unmatched: 6. The CDR3 spells CASVTGTSGYNEQFF. In DNA, the CDR3 is TGTGCCAGCGTCACCGGGACTAGCGGCTACAATGAGCAGTTCTTC.